This TCR beta chain was sequenced in a study of shared clonotypes between healthy human individuals. Notes on the study in general: Measured sharing among donors was expected to vary with sequencing depth. The researchers took only blood, and tissue repertoires probably look different.

Approximately 90 million PBMCs went into genomic DNA for unsorted samples. Concerning this clone: Its antigen is not identified.

This CDR3 contains 14 residues. Trimming shortened V by 3 bases and J by 1 base, and 9 bases separated the two germline ends. Germline V gene data show CDR1 as LNHNV and CDR2 as YYDKDF (reference sequence). Around 30,000 T cell genomes, or around 0.3 ug DNA, went into unsorted PBMC replicate PCRs. TCRdb keeps only in-frame clones here, not all; method: immunoSEQ multiplex PCR. In the table there are about 490,000 clones, 70% to 85% of which are singletons. The source material was PBMCs. This sequence joins TRBV15 and TRBJ1-1; TRBD1 might be the D (6 bases). The source of this sequence is a woman aged 40 to 50 in good health. Some clones in this sample may be carry-over from other donors' samples. The CDR3 loop reads CATSSHRANTEAFF. Written as DNA, the CDR3 is TGTGCCACCAGCAGCCACAGGGCGAACACTGAAGCTTTCTTT.